Following are 9 T cell receptor beta chains from one sample sequenced in a study of vaccination effects on CD4 cells after COVID-19. These receptors lack a known antigen. Only in-frame clones appear in the TCRdb table, and some are missing; sequencing was by immunoSEQ multiplex PCR. Of about 79,000 clones detected, approximately 74% appear once; the ten largest clones hold roughly 1.8%. Using viral peptide pools, the ViraFEST assay grew out antigen-specific CD4+ T cells prior to sequencing. Around day 10 of culture, CD4+ T cells were separated out. Sequencing used CD4+ T cells from PBMCs cultured with HCoV-229E spike peptides, obtained before COVID-19 vaccination. These receptor sequences come from a human donor who received a COVID-19 vaccine.

DNA for the CDR3: TGCGCCAGCAGCCCGACCGCGGCGGGGGGAACCTACAATGAGCAGTTCTTC. It encodes CASSPTAAGGTYNEQFF. The chain has TRBV4-1 and TRBJ2-1; 8 nucleotides agree with TRBD2. CDR3 length equals 17 residues. After removal of 4 bases from V and 2 bases from J, the junction contained 10 bases not matched to a gene. CDR1 and CDR2 (germline): MGHRA, YSYEKL.

The chain uses TRBV5-1 and TRBJ1-1; D might be TRBD1 (5 bases). Germline V gene lookup returns CDR1 SGHRS and CDR2 YFSETQ. The CDR3 extends over 14 amino acids. V was clipped by 3 bases and J by 5 bases, with 14 bases between them. CDR3 coding DNA: TGCGCCAGCAGCTCGGGGACGGGGGGGACTGAAGCTTTCTTT. It translates to CASSSGTGGTEAFF.

The CDR3 loop is CASSPLTVNYGYTF. In DNA form, the CDR3 reads TGCGCCAGCAGCCCTCTGACAGTCAACTATGGCTACACCTTC. V usage is TRBV4-3 and J usage is TRBJ1-2; D possibly corresponds to TRBD1 (5 bases). Germline CDR1 is LGHNA and CDR2 is YSLEER. V was pared by 4 bases and J by 2 bases, with 11 bases between. This CDR3 has 14 amino acids.

The gene calls are TRBV3-1 (or the pseudogene TRBV3-2) and TRBJ1-1, with unresolved D. Trimming shortened V by 1 base and J by 4 bases, and 7 bases separated the two germline ends. Looked up from germline, CDR1 is LGHDT and CDR2 is YNNKEL (reference sequence). The CDR3 sequence is 13 residues long. DNA for the CDR3: TGTGCCAGCAGCCAAGCCCTCGCCACTGAAGCTTTCTTT. The encoded protein is CASSQALATEAFF.

The chain links TRBV4-1 to TRBJ1-6, with 10 bases that match TRBD1. The CDR3 runs 15 residues. Germline V gene data show CDR1 as MGHRA and CDR2 as YSYEKL. Losses at the gene ends were 3 bases for V and 10 bases for J; bases not matched to a gene: 6. CDR3 in amino acids: CASSHPGTGASPLHF. CDR3 DNA sequence: TGCGCCAGCAGCCACCCCGGGACAGGGGCATCACCCCTCCACTTT.

The CDR3 nucleotides are TGTGCCAGCAGCGTAGGAACGGACCCGAGCACAGATACGCAGTATTTT. This codes for CASSVGTDPSTDTQYF. The V and J genes are TRBV9 and TRBJ2-3; D call uncertain. With 0 bases removed from V and 0 bases from J, the gap between germline ends came to 11 bases. The germline V gene encodes CDR1 SGDLS and CDR2 YYNGEE. CDR3 size: 16 residues.

This rearrangement joins TRBV2 to TRBJ2-1; possibly TRBD2 for D (5 bases). The ends were cut back, 7 bases at V and 6 bases at J, with 19 bases in the middle. In germline, CDR1 is SNHLY, CDR2 FYNNEI. The CDR3 is made up of 15 amino acids. CDR3: CASTGLGPESNEQFF. The CDR3 nucleotides are TGTGCCAGCACCGGACTGGGCCCAGAATCCAATGAGCAGTTCTTC. The whole variable domain, filled in from reference TRBV2 and TRBJ2-1, reads EPEVTQTPSHQVTQMGQEVILRCVPISNHLYFYWYRQILGQKVEFLVSFYNNEISEKSEIFDDQFSVERPDGSNFTLKIRSTKLEDSAMYFCASTGLGPESNEQFFGPGTRLTVL.

The rearrangement links TRBV6-2 or TRBV6-3 to TRBJ2-3; TRBD2 agrees at 7 bases. V lost 2 bases to trimming and J lost 2 bases; unmatched junction nucleotides: 4. Germline lookup yields CDR1 MNHEY and CDR2 SVGEGT. This CDR3 region has 15 residues. CDR3 DNA: TGTGCCAGCAGTTACGCGGGACTACACACAGATACGCAGTATTTT. Protein: CASSYAGLHTDTQYF.

This clone was recorded only once. The chain has TRBV28 and TRBJ2-1, with 7 bases identical to TRBD2. CDR3 size: 16 residues. Germline CDR1 and CDR2: MDHEN and SYDVKM. V lost 6 bases and J lost 0; bases outside the gene matches: 8. The CDR3 sequence is CASRGGDLSSYNEQFF. The CDR3 DNA reads as TGTGCCAGCAGGGGGGGGGACTTGAGCTCCTACAATGAGCAGTTCTTC.